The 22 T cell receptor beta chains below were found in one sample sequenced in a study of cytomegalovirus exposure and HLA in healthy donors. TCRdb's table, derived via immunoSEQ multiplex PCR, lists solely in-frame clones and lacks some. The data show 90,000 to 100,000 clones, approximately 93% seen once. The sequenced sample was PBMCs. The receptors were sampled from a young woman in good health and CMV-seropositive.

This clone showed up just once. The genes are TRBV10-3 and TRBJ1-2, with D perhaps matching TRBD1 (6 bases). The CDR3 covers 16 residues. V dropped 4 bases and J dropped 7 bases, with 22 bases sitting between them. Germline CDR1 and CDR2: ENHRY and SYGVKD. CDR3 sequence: CAISGLQGLKNGGYTF. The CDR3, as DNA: TGTGCCATCAGTGGGTTACAGGGCCTTAAGAATGGTGGCTACACCTTC.

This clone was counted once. The CDR3 region has the DNA TGTGCCAGCAGCGTAGGGGCAGCATCAATCGGGGAGCTGTTTTTT. Amino acid sequence: CASSVGAASIGELFF. This chain joins TRBV9 and TRBJ2-2; D unresolved. The V end lost 0 bases, the J end lost 7 bases, and 13 bases lay between the germline ends. The CDR3 runs 15 residues. The germline gives CDR1 SGDLS, CDR2 YYNGEE.

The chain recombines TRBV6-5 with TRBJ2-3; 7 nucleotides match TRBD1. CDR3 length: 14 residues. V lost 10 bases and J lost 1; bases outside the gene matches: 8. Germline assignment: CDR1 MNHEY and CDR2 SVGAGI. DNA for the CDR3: TGTGCCACCCAATACAGGGGAGGCACAGATACGCAGTATTTT. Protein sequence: CATQYRGGTDTQYF.

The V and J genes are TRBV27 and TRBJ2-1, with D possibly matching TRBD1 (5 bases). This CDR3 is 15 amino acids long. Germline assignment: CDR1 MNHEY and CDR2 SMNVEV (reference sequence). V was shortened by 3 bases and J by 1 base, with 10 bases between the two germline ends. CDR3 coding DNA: TGTGCCAGCAGTTTCCAGGGTGGGTCCTACAATGAGCAGTTCTTC. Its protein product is CASSFQGGSYNEQFF.

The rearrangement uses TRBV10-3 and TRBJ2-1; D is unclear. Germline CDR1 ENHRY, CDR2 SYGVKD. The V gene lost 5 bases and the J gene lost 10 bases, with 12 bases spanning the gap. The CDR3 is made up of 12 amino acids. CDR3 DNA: TGTGCCATCAGTCAAGCTCGGGTAGAGCAGTTCTTC. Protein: CAISQARVEQFF.

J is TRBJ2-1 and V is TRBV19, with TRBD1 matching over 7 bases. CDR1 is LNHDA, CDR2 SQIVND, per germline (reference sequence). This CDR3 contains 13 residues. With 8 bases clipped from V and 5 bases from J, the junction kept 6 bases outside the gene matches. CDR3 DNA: TGTGCCAGTGCCCTCGGGACAGACAATGAGCAGTTCTTC. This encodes CASALGTDNEQFF.

The CDR3 sequence is CASSNDRGGQPQHF. In DNA form, the CDR3 reads TGTGCCAGCAGCAACGACAGGGGAGGTCAGCCCCAGCATTTT. The chain has TRBV2 and TRBJ1-5; TRBD1 matches at 8 bases. There are 14 residues in the CDR3. Germline CDR1 is SNHLY and CDR2 is FYNNEI. V shed 6 bases, J shed 6 bases, and the junction held 7 bases outside the gene matches. Looking up the rest from reference TRBV2 and TRBJ1-5 gives the full variable domain: EPEVTQTPSHQVTQMGQEVILRCVPISNHLYFYWYRQILGQKVEFLVSFYNNEISEKSEIFDDQFSVERPDGSNFTLKIRSTKLEDSAMYFCASSNDRGGQPQHFGDGTRLSIL.

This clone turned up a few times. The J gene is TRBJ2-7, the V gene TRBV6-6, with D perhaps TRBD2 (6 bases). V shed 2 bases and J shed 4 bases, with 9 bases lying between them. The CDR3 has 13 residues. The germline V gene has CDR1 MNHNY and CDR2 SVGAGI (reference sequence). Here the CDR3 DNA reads TGTGCCAGCAGTTACGAGGGGAGGTACGAGCAGTACTTC. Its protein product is CASSYEGRYEQYF.

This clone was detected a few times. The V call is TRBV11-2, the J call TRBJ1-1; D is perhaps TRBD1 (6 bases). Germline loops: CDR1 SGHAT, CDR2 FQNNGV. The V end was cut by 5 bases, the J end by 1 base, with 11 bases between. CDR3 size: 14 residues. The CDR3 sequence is CASSLDRKNTEAFF. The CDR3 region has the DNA TGTGCCAGCAGCCTGGACAGAAAGAACACTGAAGCTTTCTTT.

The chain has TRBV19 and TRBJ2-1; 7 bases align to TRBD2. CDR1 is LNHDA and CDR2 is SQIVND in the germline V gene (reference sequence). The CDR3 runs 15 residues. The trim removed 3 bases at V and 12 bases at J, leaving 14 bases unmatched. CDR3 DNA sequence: TGTGCCAGTAGTATCGGGGCTAGCGGATATTCTTGGCAGTTCTTC. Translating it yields CASSIGASGYSWQFF.

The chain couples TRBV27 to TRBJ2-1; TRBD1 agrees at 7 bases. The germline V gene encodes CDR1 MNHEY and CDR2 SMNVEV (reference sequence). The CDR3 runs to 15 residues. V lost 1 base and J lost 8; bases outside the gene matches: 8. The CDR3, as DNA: TGTGCCAGCAGTTTATGGGGGACAGCCGAGTATGAGCAGTTCTTC. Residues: CASSLWGTAEYEQFF.

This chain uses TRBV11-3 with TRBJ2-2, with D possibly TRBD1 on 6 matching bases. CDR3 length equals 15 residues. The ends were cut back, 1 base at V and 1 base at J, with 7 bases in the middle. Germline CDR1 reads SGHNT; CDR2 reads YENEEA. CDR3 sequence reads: CASSLGQENTGELFF. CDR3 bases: TGTGCCAGCAGCTTAGGACAGGAGAACACCGGGGAGCTGTTTTTT.

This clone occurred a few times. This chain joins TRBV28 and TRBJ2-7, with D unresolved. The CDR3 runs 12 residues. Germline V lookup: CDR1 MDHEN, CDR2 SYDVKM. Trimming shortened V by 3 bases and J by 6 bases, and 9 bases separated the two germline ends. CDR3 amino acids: CASSFGSSEQYF. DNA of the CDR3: TGTGCCAGCAGTTTCGGGTCGAGCGAGCAGTACTTC.

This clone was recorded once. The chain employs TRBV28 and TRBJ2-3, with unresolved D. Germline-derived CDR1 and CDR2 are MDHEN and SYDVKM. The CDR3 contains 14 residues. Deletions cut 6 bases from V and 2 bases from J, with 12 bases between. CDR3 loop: CASRGPPNTDTQYF. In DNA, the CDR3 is TGTGCCAGCAGGGGCCCCCCCAACACAGATACGCAGTATTTT. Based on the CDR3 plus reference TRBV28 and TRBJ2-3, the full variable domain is DVKVTQSSRYLVKRTGEKVFLECVQDMDHENMFWYRQDPGLGLRLIYFSYDVKMKEKGDIPEGYSVSREKKERFSLILESASTNQTSMYLCASRGPPNTDTQYFGPGTRLTVL.

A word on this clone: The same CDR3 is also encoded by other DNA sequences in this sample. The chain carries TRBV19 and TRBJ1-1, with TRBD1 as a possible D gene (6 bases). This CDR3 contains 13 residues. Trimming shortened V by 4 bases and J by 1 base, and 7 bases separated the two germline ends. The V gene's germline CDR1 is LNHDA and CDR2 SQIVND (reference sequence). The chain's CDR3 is CASSTTGNTEAFF. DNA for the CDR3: TGTGCCAGTAGTACGACAGGGAACACTGAAGCTTTCTTT.

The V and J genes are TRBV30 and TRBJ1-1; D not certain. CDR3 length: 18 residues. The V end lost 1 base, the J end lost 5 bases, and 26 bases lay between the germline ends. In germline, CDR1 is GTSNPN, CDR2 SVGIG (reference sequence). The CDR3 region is CAWSATTAVYTVRTEAFF. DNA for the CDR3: TGTGCCTGGAGTGCTACGACGGCTGTGTATACGGTGAGGACTGAAGCTTTCTTT.

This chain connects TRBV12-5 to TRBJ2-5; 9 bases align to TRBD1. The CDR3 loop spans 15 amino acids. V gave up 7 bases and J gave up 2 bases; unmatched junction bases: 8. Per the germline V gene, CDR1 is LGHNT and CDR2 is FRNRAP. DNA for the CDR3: TGTGCTAGTGCACTGACAGGGGGTCGGCAAGAGACCCAGTACTTC. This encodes CASALTGGRQETQYF.

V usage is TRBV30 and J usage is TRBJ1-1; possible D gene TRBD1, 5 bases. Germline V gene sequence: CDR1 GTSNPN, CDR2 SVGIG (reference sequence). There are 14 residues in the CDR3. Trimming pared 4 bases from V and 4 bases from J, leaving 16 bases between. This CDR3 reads CAWNRPGGGTEAFF. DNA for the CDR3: TGTGCCTGGAACCGGCCCGGGGGGGGCACTGAAGCTTTCTTT.

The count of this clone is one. CDR3 sequence: CASSLQQEQYF. The CDR3 DNA sequence: TGTGCCAGCTCACTACAGCAAGAGCAGTACTTC. The chain is built from TRBV18 and TRBJ2-7, with unresolved D. Germline V CDR1 and CDR2: KGHSH, LQKENI. The CDR3 spans 11 residues. V lost 4 bases to trimming and J lost 7 bases, with 8 bases between them.

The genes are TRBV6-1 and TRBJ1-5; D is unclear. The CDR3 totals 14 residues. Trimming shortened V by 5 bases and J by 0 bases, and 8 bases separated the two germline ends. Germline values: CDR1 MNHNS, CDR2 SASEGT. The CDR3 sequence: CASSTEYSNQPQHF. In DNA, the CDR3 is TGTGCCAGCAGTACAGAGTATAGCAATCAGCCCCAGCATTTT.

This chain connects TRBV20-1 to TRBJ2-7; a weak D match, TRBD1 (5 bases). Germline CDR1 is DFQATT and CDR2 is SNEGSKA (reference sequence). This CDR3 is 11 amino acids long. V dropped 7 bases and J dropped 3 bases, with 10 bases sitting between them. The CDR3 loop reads CSVTTGYEQYF. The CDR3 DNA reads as TGCAGTGTCACTACAGGCTACGAGCAGTACTTC.

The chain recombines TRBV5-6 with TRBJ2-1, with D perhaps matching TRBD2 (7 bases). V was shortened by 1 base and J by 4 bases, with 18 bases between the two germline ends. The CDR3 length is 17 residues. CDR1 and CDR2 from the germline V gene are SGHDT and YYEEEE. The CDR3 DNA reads TGTGCCAGCAGCTTGCGCGAACAGGGAGGGAGGTACAATGAGCAGTTCTTC. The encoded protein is CASSLREQGGRYNEQFF.